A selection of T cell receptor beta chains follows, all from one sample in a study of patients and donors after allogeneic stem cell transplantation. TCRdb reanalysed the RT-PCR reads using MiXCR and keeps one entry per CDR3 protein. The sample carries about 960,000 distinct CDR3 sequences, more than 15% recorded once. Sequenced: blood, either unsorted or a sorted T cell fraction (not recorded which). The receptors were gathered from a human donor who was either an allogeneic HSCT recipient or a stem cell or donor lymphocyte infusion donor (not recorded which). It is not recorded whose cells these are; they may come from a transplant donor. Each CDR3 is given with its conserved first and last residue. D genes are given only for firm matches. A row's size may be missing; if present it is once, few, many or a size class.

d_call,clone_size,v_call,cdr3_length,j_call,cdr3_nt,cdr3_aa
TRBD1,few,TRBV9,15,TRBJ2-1,TGTGCCAGCAGCGTCTTCGTCCAGGGGGCAGGTGAGCAGTTCTTC,CASSVFVQGAGEQFF
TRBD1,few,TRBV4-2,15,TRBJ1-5,TGTGCCAGCAGCCAAGAGACAGGGGGCGTTCAGCCCCAGCATTTT,CASSQETGGVQPQHF
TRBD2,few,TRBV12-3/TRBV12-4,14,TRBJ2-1,TGTGCCAGCAGCCTTCGCGGGGGGGCGGGTGAGCAGTTCTTC,CASSLRGGAGEQFF
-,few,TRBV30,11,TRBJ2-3,TGTGCCTGGAGTCTAGCAAATACGCAGTATTTT,CAWSLANTQYF
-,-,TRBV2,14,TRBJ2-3,TGTGCCAGCAGTGCGGGACTTCCAAGAGATACGCAGTATTTT,CASSAGLPRDTQYF
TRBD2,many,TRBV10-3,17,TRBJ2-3,TGTGCCATCAGTCCGGGACTAGCGGGAGGCGGCACAGATACGCAGTATTTT,CAISPGLAGGGTDTQYF
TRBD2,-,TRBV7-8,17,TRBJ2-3,TGTGCCAGCAGCTCCTCGAGGTTTAGCGGGGGGACAGATACGCAGTATTTT,CASSSSRFSGGTDTQYF
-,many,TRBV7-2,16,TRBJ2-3,TGTGCCAGCAGCTCCGCCCTAGCACGAGGCACAGATACGCAGTATTTT,CASSSALARGTDTQYF
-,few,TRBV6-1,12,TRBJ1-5,TGTGCCAGCACCGGGGGGGGACAGCCCCAGCATTTT,CASTGGGQPQHF
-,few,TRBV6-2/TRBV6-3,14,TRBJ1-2,TGTGCCAGCAGGGACAGTTCGAACGGGGTTGGCTACACCTTC,CASRDSSNGVGYTF
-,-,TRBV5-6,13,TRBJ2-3,TGTGCCAGCAGCTTGGCGGGAAAAGATACGCAGTATTTT,CASSLAGKDTQYF
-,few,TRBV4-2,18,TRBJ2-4,TGTGCCAGCAGCCGCCTAGGGGAGACCACGCTAGCCAAAAACATTCAGTACTTC,CASSRLGETTLAKNIQYF
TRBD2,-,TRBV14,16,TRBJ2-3,TGTGCCAGCAGCCTGTCAGTAGCGGGCTACACAGATACGCAGTATTTT,CASSLSVAGYTDTQYF
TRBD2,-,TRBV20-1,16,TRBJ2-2,TGCAGTGCTAGAGACGACTCGACTAGCGGGAGGAGGGAGCTGTTTTTT,CSARDDSTSGRRELFF
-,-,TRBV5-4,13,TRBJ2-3,TGTGCCAGCAGCGAGGACCCTGGGGATACGCAGTATTTT,CASSEDPGDTQYF
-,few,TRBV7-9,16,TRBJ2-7,TGTGCCAGCAGCTCCCTGAATACAATCATTTCCTACGAGCAGTACTTC,CASSSLNTIISYEQYF
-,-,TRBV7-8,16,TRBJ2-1,TGTGCCAGCAGCTTATTGGGGGGGGGCAGGTACAATGAGCAGTTCTTC,CASSLLGGGRYNEQFF
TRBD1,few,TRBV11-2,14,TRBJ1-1,TGTGCCAGCAGCTCGAACAGGGGGTATACTGAAGCTTTCTTT,CASSSNRGYTEAFF
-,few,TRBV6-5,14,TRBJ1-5,TGTGCCAGCAGTTCTGGACAGCGGCGCCAGCCCCAGCATTTT,CASSSGQRRQPQHF
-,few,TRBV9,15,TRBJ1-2,TGTGCCAGCAGCGCCATGGACAGAACCTATGTTGGCTACACCTTC,CASSAMDRTYVGYTF
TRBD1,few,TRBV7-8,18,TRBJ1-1,TGTGCCAGCAGCCCTTGGATCGGACAGGGAGGTGATGGGACTGAAGCTTTCTTT,CASSPWIGQGGDGTEAFF
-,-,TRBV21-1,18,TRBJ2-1,TGTGCCAGCAGCAAAGCTTCTAGCGGGGGGGAATCCGACAATGAGCAGTTCTTC,CASSKASSGGESDNEQFF
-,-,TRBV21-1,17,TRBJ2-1,TGTGCCAGCAGCAAAGGTGATAGCGGGCCCTCCTACAATGAGCAGTTCTTC,CASSKGDSGPSYNEQFF
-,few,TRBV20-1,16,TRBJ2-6,TGCAGTGCTAGAGATACGGGGTTCTCTGGGGCCAACGTCCTGACTTTC,CSARDTGFSGANVLTF
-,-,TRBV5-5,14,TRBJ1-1,TGTGCCAGCAGCCGATTTACGAAGGACACTGAAGCTTTCTTT,CASSRFTKDTEAFF
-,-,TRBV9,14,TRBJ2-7,TGTGCCAGCAGCGTAGCTCACAACTCCTACGAGCAGTACTTC,CASSVAHNSYEQYF
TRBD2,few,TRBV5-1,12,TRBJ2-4,TGCGCCAGCAGCGGAGAGCGGGAGGGTCGCTATTTC,CASSGEREGRYF
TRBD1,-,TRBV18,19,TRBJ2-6,TGTGCCAGCTCACCAACGACAGGGGATATTGTATCTGGGGCCAACGTCCTGACTTTC,CASSPTTGDIVSGANVLTF
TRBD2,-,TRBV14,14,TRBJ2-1,TGTGCCAGCAGCGCCAGTCTAGCGGAGAATGAGCAGTTCTTC,CASSASLAENEQFF
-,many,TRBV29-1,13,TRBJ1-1,TGCAGCGTTGTTAGGGGCATGAACACTGAAGCTTTCTTT,CSVVRGMNTEAFF
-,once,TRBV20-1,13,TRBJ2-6,TGCAGTGCTTGCCCATCTGGGGCCAACGTCCTGACTTTC,CSACPSGANVLTF
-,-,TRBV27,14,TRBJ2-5,TGTGCCAGCAAGGATCAGCGGGTCCAAGAGACCCAGTACTTC,CASKDQRVQETQYF
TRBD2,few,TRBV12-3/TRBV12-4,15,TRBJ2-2,TGTGCCAGCACCCTAGCGGGAGAGCACACCGGGGAGCTGTTTTTT,CASTLAGEHTGELFF
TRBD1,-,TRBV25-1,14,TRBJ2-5,TGTGCCAGCAGTCCGGTGGACAGGGAAGGGACCCAGTACTTC,CASSPVDREGTQYF
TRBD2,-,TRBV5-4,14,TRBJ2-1,TGTGCCAGCAGCTTGTCGCGGGGGTACAATGAGCAGTTCTTC,CASSLSRGYNEQFF
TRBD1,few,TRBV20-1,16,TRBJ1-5,TGCAGTGCTAGTAAAGGACAGGGAATAAGCAATCAGCCCCAGCATTTT,CSASKGQGISNQPQHF
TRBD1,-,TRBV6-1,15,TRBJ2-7,TGTGCCAGCGCCGAAAGACAGGGCCCTTCCTACGAGCAGTACTTC,CASAERQGPSYEQYF
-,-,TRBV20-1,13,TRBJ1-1,TGCAGTGTTTGGACCCGAAGGAACACTGAAGCTTTCTTT,CSVWTRRNTEAFF
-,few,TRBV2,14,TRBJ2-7,TGTGCCAGCAGTGAAGCGGGGGGGCCGGAAGAGCAGTACTTC,CASSEAGGPEEQYF
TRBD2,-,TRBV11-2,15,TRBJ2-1,TGTGCCAGCAGCCCCCGCGGGAGTCACATCAATGAGCAGTTCTTC,CASSPRGSHINEQFF
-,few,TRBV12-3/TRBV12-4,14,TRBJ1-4,TGTGCCAGCAGTTTCGGGGGCCTGGGGGAAAAACTGTTTTTT,CASSFGGLGEKLFF
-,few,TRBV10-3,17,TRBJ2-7,TGTGCCATCAATCCAGGGTCAGGAGAAGTAACCCTCTACGAGCAGTACTTC,CAINPGSGEVTLYEQYF
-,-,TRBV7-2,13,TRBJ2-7,TGTGCCAGCAGCTTCAAGCGGAACTACGAGCAGTACTTC,CASSFKRNYEQYF
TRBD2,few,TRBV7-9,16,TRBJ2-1,TGTGCCAGCAGCACCGGGGGGGGGCTGAATCATGTTGAGCAGTTCTTC,CASSTGGGLNHVEQFF
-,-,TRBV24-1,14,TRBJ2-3,TGTGCCACCAGTGATCCTCAGGGGACAGATACGCAGTATTTT,CATSDPQGTDTQYF